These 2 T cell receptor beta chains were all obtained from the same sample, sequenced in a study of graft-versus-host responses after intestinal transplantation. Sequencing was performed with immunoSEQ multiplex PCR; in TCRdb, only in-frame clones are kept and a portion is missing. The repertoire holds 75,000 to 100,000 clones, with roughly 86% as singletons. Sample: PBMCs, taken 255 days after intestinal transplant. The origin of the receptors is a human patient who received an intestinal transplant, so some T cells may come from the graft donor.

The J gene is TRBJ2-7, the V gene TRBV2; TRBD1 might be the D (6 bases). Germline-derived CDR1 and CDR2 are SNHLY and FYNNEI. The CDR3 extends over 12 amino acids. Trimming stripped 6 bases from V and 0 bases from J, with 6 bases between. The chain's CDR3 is CASRGGSYEQYF. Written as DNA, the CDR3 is TGTGCCAGCAGAGGGGGCTCCTACGAGCAGTACTTC.

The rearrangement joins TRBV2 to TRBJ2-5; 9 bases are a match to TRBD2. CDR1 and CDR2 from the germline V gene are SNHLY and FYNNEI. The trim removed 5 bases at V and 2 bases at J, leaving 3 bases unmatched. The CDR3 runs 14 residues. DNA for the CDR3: TGTGCCAGCAGTACGACTAGCGGACAAGAGACCCAGTACTTC. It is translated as CASSTTSGQETQYF. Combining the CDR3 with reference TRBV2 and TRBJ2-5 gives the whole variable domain EPEVTQTPSHQVTQMGQEVILRCVPISNHLYFYWYRQILGQKVEFLVSFYNNEISEKSEIFDDQFSVERPDGSNFTLKIRSTKLEDSAMYFCASSTTSGQETQYFGPGTRLLVL.